This T cell receptor beta chain was observed in a study of PD-1 blockade in mismatch repair-deficient tumors. Study overall: All were previously treated, progressing patients with approximately 12 mismatch repair-deficient cancer types. General study findings and limits: After pembrolizumab, tumor-resident clones rose rapidly, then generally contracted before radiologic responses.

Every patient had mismatch repair deficiency by PCR or immunohistochemistry. The TCR-sequenced patients were a few responders to pembrolizumab. A word on this clone: The target antigen is unknown.

Clones were sequenced by immunoSEQ multiplex PCR, and TCRdb holds only the in-frame ones, with some missing. This table holds approximately 51,000 clones, 65% to 85% found once. The V gene's germline CDR1 is MNHEY and CDR2 SMNVEV (reference sequence). Trimming left V 3 bases short and J 7 bases short, with 19 bases between. CDR3 size: 15 residues. The receptor was derived from an adult with mismatch repair-deficient cancer. The source material was peripheral blood, sampled more than 19 weeks after starting pembrolizumab. The chain couples TRBV27 to TRBJ2-7; D is tentatively TRBD1 or TRBD2 (5 bases each). CDR3 sequence reads: CASSFAGPPGGEQYF. CDR3 DNA: TGTGCCAGCAGTTTTGCAGGGCCCCCGGGCGGGGAGCAGTACTTC.